This T cell receptor beta chain derives from a study of cytomegalovirus exposure and HLA in healthy donors. Broader study findings: The authors assumed roughly uniform sequencing depth across donors for presence/absence analyses.

This clone appeared a few times. Antigen: not known. The CDR3 is made up of 18 amino acids. The PCR had 60 Vbeta and 13 Jbeta primers. Authors' data handling: Later, an analysis found 80 million or so unique TCR beta chains, and around 10 million of these were shared. The table came from immunoSEQ multiplex PCR; TCRdb's copy has only in-frame clones and leaves some out. V, J and clone size derive from that table, while D and trimming were established from the DNA sequence. The table lists approximately 190,000 clones, around 83% of them singletons. V and J are TRBV12-2 and TRBJ2-3; TRBD1, the table's D call, was not compared with the DNA. TRBV12-2 is given as a pseudogene. The sample comprised PBMCs. This clonotype was sampled from a man aged 40-55 years in good health and CMV-seropositive. CDR3 nucleotides: TGTGCAAGTCGCTCAGCCAAATCTCGGGACAGATACACAGATACGCAGTATTTT. Translating it yields CASRSAKSRDRYTDTQYF.